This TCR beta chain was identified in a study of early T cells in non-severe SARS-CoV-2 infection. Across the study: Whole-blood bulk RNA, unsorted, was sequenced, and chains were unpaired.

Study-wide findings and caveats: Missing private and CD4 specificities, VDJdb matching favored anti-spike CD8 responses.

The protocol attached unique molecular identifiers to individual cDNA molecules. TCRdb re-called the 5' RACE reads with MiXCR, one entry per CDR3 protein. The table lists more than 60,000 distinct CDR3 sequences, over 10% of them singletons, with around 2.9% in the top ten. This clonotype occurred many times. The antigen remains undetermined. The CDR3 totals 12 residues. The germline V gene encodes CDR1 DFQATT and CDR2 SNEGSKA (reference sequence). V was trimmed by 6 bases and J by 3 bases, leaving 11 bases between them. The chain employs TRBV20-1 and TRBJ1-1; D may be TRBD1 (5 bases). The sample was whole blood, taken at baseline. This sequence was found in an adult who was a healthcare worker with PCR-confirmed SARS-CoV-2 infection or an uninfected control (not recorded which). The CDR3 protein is CSAPRGDTEAFF. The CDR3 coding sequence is TGCAGTGCCCCCCGGGGGGACACTGAAGCTTTCTTT.